The rows below give T cell receptor beta chains drawn from one sample of a study of blood T cell repertoires in COVID-19. Produced via immunoSEQ multiplex PCR; TCRdb's table is partial and in-frame only. The repertoire consists of a few hundred thousand clones, with about 89% occurring once and the leading ten covering 0.7% to 0.9%. Input material: peripheral blood. Every receptor here comes from a man aged 25-45 years with acute or convalescent COVID-19. Each CDR3 is given with its conserved first and last residue. The order of the fields is clone size, V gene, J gene, D gene, CDR3 protein, CDR3 DNA. The D gene is left open where the match is weak. Expanded clones get a size class; other rows say once, few or many, or leave the size out.

clone size: -
V gene: TRBV12-3/TRBV12-4
J gene: TRBJ2-5
D gene: TRBD1
CDR3 protein: CASRRDSQETQYF
CDR3 DNA: TGTGCCAGCAGAAGGGACAGCCAAGAGACCCAGTACTTC

clone size: -
V gene: TRBV9
J gene: TRBJ1-6
D gene: -
CDR3 protein: CASSTGDSYNSPLHF
CDR3 DNA: TGTGCCAGCAGCACCGGGGACTCCTATAATTCACCCCTCCACTTT

clone size: once
V gene: TRBV7-3
J gene: TRBJ2-1
D gene: TRBD2
CDR3 protein: CASSLTGTSGSNEQFF
CDR3 DNA: TGTGCCAGCAGCTTAACGGGCACTAGCGGGAGTAATGAGCAGTTCTTC

clone size: -
V gene: TRBV25-1
J gene: TRBJ1-5
D gene: -
CDR3 protein: CASSDHDRPYQPQHF
CDR3 DNA: TGTGCCAGCAGTGACCATGACAGACCCTATCAGCCCCAGCATTTT

clone size: -
V gene: TRBV6-5
J gene: TRBJ2-7
D gene: -
CDR3 protein: CASSYEGGSTYEQYF
CDR3 DNA: TGTGCCAGCAGTTACGAGGGTGGCAGCACCTACGAGCAGTACTTC

clone size: -
V gene: TRBV6-2/TRBV6-3
J gene: TRBJ2-7
D gene: -
CDR3 protein: CASRYLSYEQYF
CDR3 DNA: TGTGCCAGCAGGTACCTATCCTACGAGCAGTACTTC

clone size: once
V gene: TRBV27
J gene: TRBJ2-7
D gene: TRBD2
CDR3 protein: CATNTGGVGEQYF
CDR3 DNA: TGTGCCACCAACACCGGGGGGGTCGGCGAGCAGTACTTC

clone size: once
V gene: TRBV11-3
J gene: TRBJ2-5
D gene: -
CDR3 protein: CASSQGVYGDQETQYF
CDR3 DNA: TGTGCCAGCAGCCAAGGGGTGTATGGGGACCAAGAGACCCAGTACTTC

clone size: -
V gene: TRBV4-1
J gene: TRBJ2-2
D gene: TRBD2
CDR3 protein: CASSQDRSGGAINGELFF
CDR3 DNA: TGCGCCAGCAGCCAAGATCGAAGCGGGGGGGCGATAAACGGGGAGCTGTTTTTT

clone size: -
V gene: TRBV5-4
J gene: TRBJ1-1
D gene: -
CDR3 protein: CASTITQGMNTEAFF
CDR3 DNA: TGTGCCAGCACCATCACCCAGGGGATGAACACTGAAGCTTTCTTT

clone size: -
V gene: TRBV3-1/TRBV3-2
J gene: TRBJ1-3
D gene: -
CDR3 protein: CASSQGYSSGNTIYF
CDR3 DNA: TGTGCCAGCAGCCAGGGTTACAGCTCTGGAAACACCATATATTTT

clone size: -
V gene: TRBV14
J gene: TRBJ1-4
D gene: -
CDR3 protein: CASSHVEPDEKLFF
CDR3 DNA: TGTGCCAGCAGCCACGTCGAACCAGATGAAAAACTGTTTTTT

clone size: -
V gene: TRBV27
J gene: TRBJ1-2
D gene: TRBD1
CDR3 protein: CASRTKGDSLSSYGYTF
CDR3 DNA: TGTGCCAGCAGGACAAAGGGGGACAGCCTTTCCTCATATGGCTACACCTTC

clone size: -
V gene: TRBV11-3
J gene: TRBJ2-2
D gene: TRBD1
CDR3 protein: CASSMQGAATGELFF
CDR3 DNA: TGTGCCAGCAGCATGCAGGGGGCGGCCACCGGGGAGCTGTTTTTT

clone size: once
V gene: TRBV28
J gene: TRBJ2-6
D gene: -
CDR3 protein: CASSFFAGANVLTF
CDR3 DNA: TGTGCCAGCAGTTTTTTCGCGGGGGCCAACGTCCTGACTTTC

clone size: -
V gene: TRBV28
J gene: TRBJ1-6
D gene: TRBD1
CDR3 protein: CASNRDSNSPLHF
CDR3 DNA: TGTGCCAGCAACCGGGACAGTAATTCACCCCTCCACTTT

clone size: -
V gene: TRBV7-3
J gene: TRBJ2-7
D gene: -
CDR3 protein: CASSLTGQPGAYEQYF
CDR3 DNA: TGTGCCAGCAGCTTAACGGGCCAGCCAGGTGCCTACGAGCAGTACTTC

clone size: -
V gene: TRBV6-4
J gene: TRBJ2-3
D gene: TRBD2
CDR3 protein: CASRRLAAGGPKDTQYF
CDR3 DNA: TGTGCCAGCAGAAGGTTAGCTGCGGGAGGGCCGAAAGATACGCAGTATTTT

clone size: -
V gene: TRBV18
J gene: TRBJ2-7
D gene: TRBD2
CDR3 protein: CASSLLAGVYEQYF
CDR3 DNA: TGTGCCAGCTCACTCCTAGCGGGAGTCTACGAGCAGTACTTC

clone size: -
V gene: TRBV30
J gene: TRBJ1-5
D gene: TRBD1
CDR3 protein: CAWSGQGRNQPQHF
CDR3 DNA: TGTGCCTGGAGTGGACAGGGTAGGAATCAGCCCCAGCATTTT

clone size: -
V gene: TRBV6-6
J gene: TRBJ2-7
D gene: TRBD1
CDR3 protein: CASIGQGHYEQYF
CDR3 DNA: TGTGCCAGCATCGGACAGGGGCACTACGAGCAGTACTTC

clone size: once
V gene: TRBV5-4
J gene: TRBJ2-1
D gene: TRBD2
CDR3 protein: CASSLAGKEQFF
CDR3 DNA: TGTGCCAGCAGCTTAGCGGGAAAGGAGCAGTTCTTC

clone size: -
V gene: TRBV5-6
J gene: TRBJ2-1
D gene: -
CDR3 protein: CASSFRFTNNEQFF
CDR3 DNA: TGTGCCAGCAGCTTCCGATTCACTAACAATGAGCAGTTCTTC

clone size: -
V gene: TRBV6-6
J gene: TRBJ1-4
D gene: -
CDR3 protein: CASRIQVANEKLFF
CDR3 DNA: TGTGCCAGCAGAATACAGGTGGCTAATGAAAAACTGTTTTTT

clone size: -
V gene: TRBV2
J gene: TRBJ2-5
D gene: -
CDR3 protein: CASSDWQVQTQYF
CDR3 DNA: TGTGCCAGCAGTGATTGGCAGGTACAGACCCAGTACTTC